This T cell receptor beta chain was profiled in a study of blood T cells in healthy people across ages. A second PCR, run for roughly 7 to 12 cycles, used a sample-barcoded 5' primer plus a J-beta primer mix. MiXCR, run by TCRdb on the 5' RACE reads, gives a single entry per CDR3 protein. The sample has some 1.5 million distinct CDR3 sequences; under 55% are singletons. The CDR3 spans 14 residues. Germline CDR1 reads LNHNV; CDR2 reads YYDKDF (reference sequence). Trimming shortened V by 6 bases and J by 4 bases, and 12 bases separated the two germline ends. A remark on this clonotype: Its target is unknown.

Notes on the study in general: Per million T cells, TCR beta diversity dropped about linearly as age rose.

This clonotype was sampled from a woman aged 18-35 years in good health. Source material: blood. J is TRBJ1-4 and V is TRBV15; possible D gene TRBD1, 5 bases. The CDR3 reads CATRLGGSNEKLFF. CDR3 DNA sequence: TGTGCCACCAGGCTCGGGGGGAGTAATGAAAAACTGTTTTTT.